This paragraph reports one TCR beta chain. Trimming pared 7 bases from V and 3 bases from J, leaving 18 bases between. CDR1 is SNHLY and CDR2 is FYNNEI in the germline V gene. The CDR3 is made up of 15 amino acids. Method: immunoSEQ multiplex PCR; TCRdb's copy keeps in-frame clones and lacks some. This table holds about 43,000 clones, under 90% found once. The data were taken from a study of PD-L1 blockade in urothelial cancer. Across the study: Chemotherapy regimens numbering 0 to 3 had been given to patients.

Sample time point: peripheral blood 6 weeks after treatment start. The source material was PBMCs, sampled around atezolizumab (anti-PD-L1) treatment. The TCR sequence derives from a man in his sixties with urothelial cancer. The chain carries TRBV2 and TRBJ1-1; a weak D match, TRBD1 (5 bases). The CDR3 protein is CASNPRRGLDTEAFF. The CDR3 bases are TGTGCCAGCAATCCTCGGAGGGGATTGGACACTGAAGCTTTCTTT. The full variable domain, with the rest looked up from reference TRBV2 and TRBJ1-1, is EPEVTQTPSHQVTQMGQEVILRCVPISNHLYFYWYRQILGQKVEFLVSFYNNEISEKSEIFDDQFSVERPDGSNFTLKIRSTKLEDSAMYFCASNPRRGLDTEAFFGQGTRLTVV.